The 13 T cell receptor beta chains below all came from one sample that was sequenced in a study of control samples from healthy donors and cancer patients. Clones were sequenced by immunoSEQ multiplex PCR, and TCRdb holds only the in-frame ones, with some missing. The sample has around 180,000 clones; about 91% are singletons. Sequenced material: blood. These receptor sequences come from a woman between 40 and 55 years old in good health.

The V call is TRBV19, the J call TRBJ2-7; 10 positions match TRBD1. Looked up from germline, CDR1 is LNHDA and CDR2 is SQIVND (reference sequence). With 4 bases clipped from V and 5 bases from J, the junction kept 2 bases outside the gene matches. This CDR3 is 13 amino acids long. The CDR3 DNA is TGTGCCAGTAGTAGGGACAGGGGTCACGAGCAGTACTTC. Protein product: CASSRDRGHEQYF.

J is TRBJ1-2 and V is TRBV3-1 (or the pseudogene TRBV3-2); 7 bases agree with TRBD1. CDR1 and CDR2 from the germline V gene are LGHDT and YNNKEL (reference sequence). Trimming took 0 bases from V and 8 from J; bases not matched to a gene: 9. The CDR3 length is 15 residues. Here the CDR3 DNA reads TGTGCCAGCAGCCAAGAACTACAGGGGTTTAAAGGCTACACCTTC. Its protein product is CASSQELQGFKGYTF.

The chain couples TRBV2 to TRBJ2-7; D call uncertain. The germline V gene has CDR1 SNHLY and CDR2 FYNNEI. CDR3 length: 14 amino acids. Trimming removed 6 bases from V and 7 bases from J, with 19 bases in between. CDR3 residues: CASRQISTMGEQYF. DNA for the CDR3: TGTGCCAGCAGACAAATTAGCACCATGGGTGAGCAGTACTTC.

The V and J genes are TRBV7-9 and TRBJ2-7; 8 bases line up with TRBD2. V gave up 6 bases and J gave up 3 bases; unmatched junction bases: 4. This CDR3 contains 13 residues. Germline V gives CDR1 SEHNR, CDR2 FQNEAQ (reference sequence). The chain's CDR3 is CASRSGGFYEQYF. DNA of the CDR3: TGTGCCAGCAGAAGCGGGGGATTCTACGAGCAGTACTTC. Drawing the rest from reference TRBV7-9 and TRBJ2-7, the complete variable domain is DTGVSQNPRHKITKRGQNVTFRCDPISEHNRLYWYRQTLGQGPEFLTYFQNEAQLEKSRLLSDRFSAERPKGSFSTLEIQRTEQGDSAMYLCASRSGGFYEQYFGPGTRLTVT.

The rearrangement joins TRBV5-6 to TRBJ1-2, with unresolved D. The ends were cut back, 3 bases at V and 8 bases at J, with 14 bases in the middle. The CDR3 spans 13 residues. Germline V gene data show CDR1 as SGHDT and CDR2 as YYEEEE. As DNA, the CDR3 is TGTGCCAGCAGCTCTGACATCTCCGGAGGCTACACCTTC. This sequence encodes CASSSDISGGYTF. Looking up the rest from reference TRBV5-6 and TRBJ1-2 gives the full variable domain: DAGVTQSPTHLIKTRGQQVTLRCSPKSGHDTVSWYQQALGQGPQFIFQYYEEEERQRGNFPDRFSGHQFPNYSSELNVNALLLGDSALYLCASSSDISGGYTFGSGTRLTVV.

As DNA, the CDR3 is TGTGCCACCAGCACCATACTCTTGAACACTGAAGCTTTCTTT. Protein sequence: CATSTILLNTEAFF. The V call is TRBV15, the J call TRBJ1-1; D not resolved. The CDR3 is made up of 14 amino acids. Germline V gene data show CDR1 as LNHNV and CDR2 as YYDKDF (reference sequence). V dropped 4 bases and J dropped 0 bases, with 9 bases sitting between them. Based on the CDR3 plus reference TRBV15 and TRBJ1-1, the full variable domain is DAMVIQNPRYQVTQFGKPVTLSCSQTLNHNVMYWYQQKSSQAPKLLFHYYDKDFNNEADTPDNFQSRRPNTSFCFLDIRSPGLGDTAMYLCATSTILLNTEAFFGQGTRLTVV.

This clone appeared once. The chain has TRBV2 and TRBJ2-1; TRBD2 agrees at 14 bases. V was pared by 7 bases and J by 9 bases, with 5 bases of the junction left unmatched. This CDR3 comprises 14 residues. Germline CDR1 reads SNHLY; CDR2 reads FYNNEI. CDR3 sequence: CASMGTSGGVEQFF. DNA of the CDR3: TGTGCCAGCATGGGGACTAGCGGGGGTGTTGAGCAGTTCTTC. Full variable domain (missing parts from reference TRBV2 and TRBJ2-1): EPEVTQTPSHQVTQMGQEVILRCVPISNHLYFYWYRQILGQKVEFLVSFYNNEISEKSEIFDDQFSVERPDGSNFTLKIRSTKLEDSAMYFCASMGTSGGVEQFFGPGTRLTVL.

The CDR3 loop reads CASSPRAGQETQYF. CDR3 sequence (DNA): TGTGCCAGCTCACCCCGGGCAGGGCAAGAGACCCAGTACTTC. The V and J genes are TRBV18 and TRBJ2-5; D might be TRBD1 (5 bases). The V end lost 3 bases, the J end lost 2 bases, and 10 bases lay between the germline ends. The germline V gene has CDR1 KGHSH and CDR2 LQKENI. This CDR3 is built from 14 residues.

This clone was detected only a few times. The CDR3 DNA reads as TGTGCCAGCAGCTTACCGACTAGGCTTCTACAAGAGACCCAGTACTTC. Amino acid sequence: CASSLPTRLLQETQYF. This rearrangement joins TRBV7-9 to TRBJ2-5; the D gene is possibly TRBD2 (6 bases). The V gene's germline CDR1 is SEHNR and CDR2 FQNEAQ (reference sequence). The CDR3 runs 16 residues. With 2 bases removed from V and 2 bases from J, the gap between germline ends came to 15 bases.

This clone was seen just once. V and J are TRBV9 and TRBJ2-3; the D gene is possibly TRBD1 (6 bases). The CDR3 sequence is 16 residues long. Germline V CDR1 and CDR2: SGDLS, YYNGEE. Trimming took 0 bases from V and 0 from J, leaving 11 bases between them. The CDR3 DNA follows: TGTGCCAGCAGCGTAGAAGGTAGGGGGAGCACAGATACGCAGTATTTT. Protein: CASSVEGRGSTDTQYF.

The chain carries TRBV10-2 and TRBJ1-2; D is unresolved. This CDR3 region has 15 residues. The germline V gene encodes CDR1 WSHSY and CDR2 SAAADI. Trimming shortened V by 0 bases and J by 3 bases, and 11 bases separated the two germline ends. The CDR3 reads CASSESGGSHYGYTF. CDR3 bases: TGCGCCAGCAGTGAGTCCGGTGGTAGTCACTATGGCTACACCTTC.

The chain carries TRBV3-1 (or the pseudogene TRBV3-2) and TRBJ1-3; D call uncertain. CDR1 and CDR2 from the germline V gene are LGHDT and YNNKEL (reference sequence). The CDR3 has 18 amino acids. Trimming shortened V by 0 bases and J by 0 bases, and 15 bases separated the two germline ends. The CDR3: CASSQDSTPVYSGNTIYF. CDR3 sequence (DNA): TGTGCCAGCAGCCAAGATAGTACTCCAGTGTACTCTGGAAACACCATATATTTT.

The V gene is TRBV4-2, the J gene TRBJ1-1; D is perhaps TRBD1 (5 bases). The CDR3 totals 16 residues. The V gene's germline CDR1 is LGHNA and CDR2 YNFKEQ. The V gene lost 1 base and the J gene lost 1 base, with 13 bases spanning the gap. This CDR3 is CASSQGAGRGNTEAFF. CDR3 DNA sequence: TGTGCCAGCAGCCAAGGGGCCGGAAGGGGGAACACTGAAGCTTTCTTT.